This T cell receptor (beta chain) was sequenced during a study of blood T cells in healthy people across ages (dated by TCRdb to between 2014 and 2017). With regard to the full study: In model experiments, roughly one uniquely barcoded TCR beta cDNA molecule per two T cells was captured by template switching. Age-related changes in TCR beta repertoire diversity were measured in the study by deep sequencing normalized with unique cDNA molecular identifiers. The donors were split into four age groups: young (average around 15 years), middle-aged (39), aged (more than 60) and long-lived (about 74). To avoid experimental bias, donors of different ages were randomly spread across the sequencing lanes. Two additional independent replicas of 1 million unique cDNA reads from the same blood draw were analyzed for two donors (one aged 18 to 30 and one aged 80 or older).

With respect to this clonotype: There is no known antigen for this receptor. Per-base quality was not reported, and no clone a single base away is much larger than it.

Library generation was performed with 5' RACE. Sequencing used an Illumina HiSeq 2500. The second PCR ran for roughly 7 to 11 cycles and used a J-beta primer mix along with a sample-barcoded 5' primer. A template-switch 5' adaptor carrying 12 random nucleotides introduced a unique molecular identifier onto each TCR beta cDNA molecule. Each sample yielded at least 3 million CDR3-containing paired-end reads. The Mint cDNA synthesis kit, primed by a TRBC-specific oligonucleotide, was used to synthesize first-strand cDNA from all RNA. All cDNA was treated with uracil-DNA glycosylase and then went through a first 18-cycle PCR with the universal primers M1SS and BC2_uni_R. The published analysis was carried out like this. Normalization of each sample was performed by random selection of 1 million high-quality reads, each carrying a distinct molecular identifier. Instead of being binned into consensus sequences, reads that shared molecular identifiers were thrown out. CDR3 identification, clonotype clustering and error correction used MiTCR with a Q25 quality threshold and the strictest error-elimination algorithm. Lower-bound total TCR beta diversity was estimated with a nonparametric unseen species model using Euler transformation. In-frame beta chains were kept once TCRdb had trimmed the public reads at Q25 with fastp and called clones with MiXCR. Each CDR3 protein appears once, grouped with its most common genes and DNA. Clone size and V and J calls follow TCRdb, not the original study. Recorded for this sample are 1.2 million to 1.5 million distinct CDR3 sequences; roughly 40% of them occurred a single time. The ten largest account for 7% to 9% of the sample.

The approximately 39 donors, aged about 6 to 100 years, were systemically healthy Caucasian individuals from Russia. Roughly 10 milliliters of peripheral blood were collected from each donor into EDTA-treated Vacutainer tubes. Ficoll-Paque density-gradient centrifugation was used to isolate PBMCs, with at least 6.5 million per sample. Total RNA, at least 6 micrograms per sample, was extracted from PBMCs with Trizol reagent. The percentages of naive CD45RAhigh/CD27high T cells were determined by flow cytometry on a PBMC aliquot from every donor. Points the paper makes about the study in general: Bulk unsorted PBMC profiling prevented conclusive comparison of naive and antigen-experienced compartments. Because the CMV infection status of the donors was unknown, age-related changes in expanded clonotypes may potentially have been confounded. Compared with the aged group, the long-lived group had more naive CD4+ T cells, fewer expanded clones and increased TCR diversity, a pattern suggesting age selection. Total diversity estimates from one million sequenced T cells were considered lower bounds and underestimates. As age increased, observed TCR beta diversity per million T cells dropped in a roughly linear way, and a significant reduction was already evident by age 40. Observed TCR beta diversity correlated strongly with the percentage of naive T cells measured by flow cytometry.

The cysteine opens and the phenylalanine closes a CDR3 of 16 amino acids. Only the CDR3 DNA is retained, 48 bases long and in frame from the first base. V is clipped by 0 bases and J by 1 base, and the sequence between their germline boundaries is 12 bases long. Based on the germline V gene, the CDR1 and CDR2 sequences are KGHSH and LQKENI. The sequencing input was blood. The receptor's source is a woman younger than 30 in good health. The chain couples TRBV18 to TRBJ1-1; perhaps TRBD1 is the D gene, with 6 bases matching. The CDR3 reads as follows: CASSPPVGGPNTEAFF. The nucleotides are TGTGCCAGCTCACCACCGGTTGGGGGCCCGAACACTGAAGCTTTCTTT.